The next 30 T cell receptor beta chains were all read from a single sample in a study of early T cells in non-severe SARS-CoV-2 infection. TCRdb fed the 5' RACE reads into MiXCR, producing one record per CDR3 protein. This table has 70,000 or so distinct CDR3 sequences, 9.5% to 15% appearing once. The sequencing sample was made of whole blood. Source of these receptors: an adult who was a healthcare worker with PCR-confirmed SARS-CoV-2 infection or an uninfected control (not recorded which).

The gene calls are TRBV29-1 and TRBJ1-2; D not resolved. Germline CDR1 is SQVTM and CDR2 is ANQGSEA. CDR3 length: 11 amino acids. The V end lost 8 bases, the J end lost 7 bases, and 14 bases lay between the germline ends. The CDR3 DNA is TGCAGCACACCAGACGGGGTTGGCTACACCTTC. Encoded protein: CSTPDGVGYTF.

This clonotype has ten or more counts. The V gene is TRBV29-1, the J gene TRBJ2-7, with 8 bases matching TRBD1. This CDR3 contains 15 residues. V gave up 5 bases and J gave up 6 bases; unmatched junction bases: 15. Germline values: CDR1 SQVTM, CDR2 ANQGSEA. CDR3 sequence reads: CSVLASDRDEGEQYF. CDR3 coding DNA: TGCAGCGTTCTCGCCTCGGACAGGGACGAAGGCGAGCAGTACTTC.

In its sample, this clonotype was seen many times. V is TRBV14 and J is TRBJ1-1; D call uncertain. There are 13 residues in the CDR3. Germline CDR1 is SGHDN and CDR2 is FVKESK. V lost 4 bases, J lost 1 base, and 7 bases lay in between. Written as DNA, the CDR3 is TGTGCCAGCAGCCTACACGCGAACACTGAAGCTTTCTTT. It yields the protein CASSLHANTEAFF.

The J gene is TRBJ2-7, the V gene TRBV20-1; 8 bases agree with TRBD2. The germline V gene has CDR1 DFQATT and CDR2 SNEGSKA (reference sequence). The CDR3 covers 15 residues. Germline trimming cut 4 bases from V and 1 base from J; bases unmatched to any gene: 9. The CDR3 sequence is CSATGLASHSYEQYF. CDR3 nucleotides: TGCAGTGCTACCGGACTAGCTTCTCATTCCTACGAGCAGTACTTC.

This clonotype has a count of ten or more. The CDR3, as DNA: TGTGCCAGCAGTCCCGGGGGTGCGGGAGGTGCTTGGAGGTCCTACAATGAGCAGTTCTTC. Its protein product is CASSPGGAGGAWRSYNEQFF. The chain joins TRBV11-2 to TRBJ2-1, with 8 bases aligning to TRBD2. Germline CDR1 reads SGHAT; CDR2 reads FQNNGV. The CDR3 runs to 20 residues. Trimming cost V 6 bases and J 1 base; bases outside gene matches: 20.

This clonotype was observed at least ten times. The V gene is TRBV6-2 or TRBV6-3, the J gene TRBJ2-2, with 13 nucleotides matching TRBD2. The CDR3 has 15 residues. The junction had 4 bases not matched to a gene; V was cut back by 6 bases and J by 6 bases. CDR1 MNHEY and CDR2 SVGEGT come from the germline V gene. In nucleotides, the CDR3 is TGTGCCAGCAGACGACTAGCGGGAGGCTCCGGGGAGCTGTTTTTT. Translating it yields CASRRLAGGSGELFF.

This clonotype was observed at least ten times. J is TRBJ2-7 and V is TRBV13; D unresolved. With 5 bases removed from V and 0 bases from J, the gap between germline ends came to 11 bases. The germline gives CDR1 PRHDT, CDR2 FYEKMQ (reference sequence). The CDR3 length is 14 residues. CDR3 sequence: CASSALRLSYEQYF. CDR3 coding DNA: TGTGCCAGCAGCGCCCTAAGACTCTCCTACGAGCAGTACTTC.

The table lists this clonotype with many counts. CDR3 in amino acids: CASSQDEGGRAFNEQFF. CDR3 DNA: TGCGCCAGCAGCCAAGACGAGGGCGGGAGGGCCTTTAATGAGCAGTTCTTC. The chain joins TRBV4-3 to TRBJ2-1, with TRBD2 identical over 9 bases. Trimming cost V 0 bases and J 7 bases; bases outside gene matches: 10. CDR1 and CDR2 from the germline V gene are LGHNA and YSLEER. The CDR3 consists of 17 residues.

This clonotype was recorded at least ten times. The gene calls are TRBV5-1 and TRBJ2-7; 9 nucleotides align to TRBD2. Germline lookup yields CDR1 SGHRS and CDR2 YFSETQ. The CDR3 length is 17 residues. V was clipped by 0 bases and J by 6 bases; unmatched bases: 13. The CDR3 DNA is TGCGCCAGCAGCTTGGATCTAGCGGGACACAACCCCCGCGAGCAGTACTTC. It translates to CASSLDLAGHNPREQYF.

The chain's CDR3 is CASSVGTGAHEQYF. Here the CDR3 DNA reads TGTGCCAGCAGCGTAGGGACAGGGGCCCACGAGCAGTACTTC. The chain carries TRBV9 and TRBJ2-7; TRBD1 matches 9 bases. Trimming at V came to 0 bases and at J to 5 bases, leaving 3 bases not matched to a gene. CDR1 and CDR2 (germline): SGDLS, YYNGEE. The CDR3 loop spans 14 amino acids.

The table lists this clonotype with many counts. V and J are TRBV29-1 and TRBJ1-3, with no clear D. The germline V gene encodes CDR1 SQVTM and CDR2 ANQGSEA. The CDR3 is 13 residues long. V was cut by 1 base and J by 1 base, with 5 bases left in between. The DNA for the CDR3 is TGCAGCGTTGAAGTTGATTCTGGAAACACCATATATTTT. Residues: CSVEVDSGNTIYF.

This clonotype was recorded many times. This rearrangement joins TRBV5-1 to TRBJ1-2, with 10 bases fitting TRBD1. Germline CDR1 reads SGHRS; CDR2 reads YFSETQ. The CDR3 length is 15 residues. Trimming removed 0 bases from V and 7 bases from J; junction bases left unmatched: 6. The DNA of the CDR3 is TGCGCCAGCAGCTTGGGACAGGGGGCGATTAGTGGCTACACCTTC. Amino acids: CASSLGQGAISGYTF.

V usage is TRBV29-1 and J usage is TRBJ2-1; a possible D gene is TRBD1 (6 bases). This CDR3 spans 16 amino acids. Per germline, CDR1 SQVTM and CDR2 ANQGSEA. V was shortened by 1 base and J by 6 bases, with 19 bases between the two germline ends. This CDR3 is CSVEGGAGAQVNEQFF. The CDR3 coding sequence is TGCAGCGTTGAAGGAGGGGCAGGGGCACAGGTCAATGAGCAGTTCTTC.

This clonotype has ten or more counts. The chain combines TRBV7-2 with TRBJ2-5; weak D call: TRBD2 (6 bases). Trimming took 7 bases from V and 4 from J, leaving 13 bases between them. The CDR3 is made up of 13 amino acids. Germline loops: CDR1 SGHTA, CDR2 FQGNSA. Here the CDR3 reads CASTQNGGETQYF. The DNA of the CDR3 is TGTGCCAGCACCCAAAACGGGGGAGAGACCCAGTACTTC. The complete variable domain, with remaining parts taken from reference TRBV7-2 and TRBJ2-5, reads GAGVSQSPSNKVTEKGKDVELRCDPISGHTALYWYRQSLGQGLEFLIYFQGNSAPDKSGLPSDRFSAERTGGSVSTLTIQRTQQEDSAVYLCASTQNGGETQYFGPGTRLLVL.

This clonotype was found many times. Here the CDR3 DNA reads TGCAGTGCTAGCGGGGGAGGACGGGAAAAACTGTTTTTT. Residues: CSASGGGREKLFF. V is TRBV20-1 and J is TRBJ1-4; tentative D call: TRBD1 (5 bases). The CDR3 is 13 residues long. Germline values: CDR1 DFQATT, CDR2 SNEGSKA (reference sequence). Deletions cut 3 bases from V and 8 bases from J, with 13 bases between.

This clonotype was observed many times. CDR3 sequence (DNA): TGTGCCAGCAGTCCCACAGGGTCCAATGAGCAGTTCTTC. As protein: CASSPTGSNEQFF. This chain connects TRBV6-9 to TRBJ2-1, with a tentative D call TRBD1 (6 bases). Germline lookup yields CDR1 MNHGY and CDR2 SVAAGI. Trimming left V 5 bases short and J 6 bases short, with 11 bases between. The CDR3 has 13 amino acids.

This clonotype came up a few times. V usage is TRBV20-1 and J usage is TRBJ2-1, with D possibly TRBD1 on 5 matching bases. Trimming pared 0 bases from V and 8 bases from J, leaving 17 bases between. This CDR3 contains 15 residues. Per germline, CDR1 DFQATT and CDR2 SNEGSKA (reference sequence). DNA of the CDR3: TGCAGTGCTAGAGACTCGACAGCCCGGCAGCATGAGCAGTTCTTC. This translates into CSARDSTARQHEQFF.

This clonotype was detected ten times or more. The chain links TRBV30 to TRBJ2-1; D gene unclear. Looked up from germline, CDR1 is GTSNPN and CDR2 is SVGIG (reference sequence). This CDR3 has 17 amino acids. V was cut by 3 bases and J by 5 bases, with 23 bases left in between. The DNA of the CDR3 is TGTGCCTGGAGCGGCTTGTCAGCCGGATACACCAACAATGAGCAGTTCTTC. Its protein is CAWSGLSAGYTNNEQFF.

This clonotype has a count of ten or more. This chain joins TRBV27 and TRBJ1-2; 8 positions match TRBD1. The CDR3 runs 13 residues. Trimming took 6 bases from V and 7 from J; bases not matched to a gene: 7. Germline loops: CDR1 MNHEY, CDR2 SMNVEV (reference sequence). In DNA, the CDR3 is TGTGCCAGCAGCCCCGACAGGGGAGCTGGCTACACCTTC. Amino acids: CASSPDRGAGYTF.

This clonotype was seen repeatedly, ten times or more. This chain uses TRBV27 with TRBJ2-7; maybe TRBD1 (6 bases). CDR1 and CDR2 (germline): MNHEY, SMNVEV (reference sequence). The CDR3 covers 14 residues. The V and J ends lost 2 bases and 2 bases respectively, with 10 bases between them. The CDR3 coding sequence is TGTGCCAGCAGTTTAAGACAGGAACCCTACGAGCAGTACTTC. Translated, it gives CASSLRQEPYEQYF.

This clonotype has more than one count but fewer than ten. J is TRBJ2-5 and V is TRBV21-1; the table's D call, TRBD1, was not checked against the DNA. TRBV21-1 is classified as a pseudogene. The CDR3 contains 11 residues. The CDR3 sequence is CASSKSGTQYF. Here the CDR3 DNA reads TGTGCCAGCAGCAAATCGGGAACCCAGTACTTC.

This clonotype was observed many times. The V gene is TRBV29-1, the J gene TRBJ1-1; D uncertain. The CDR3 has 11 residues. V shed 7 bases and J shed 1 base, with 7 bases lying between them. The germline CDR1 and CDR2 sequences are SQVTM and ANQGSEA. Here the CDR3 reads CSATENTEAFF. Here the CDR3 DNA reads TGCAGCGCTACAGAGAACACTGAAGCTTTCTTT. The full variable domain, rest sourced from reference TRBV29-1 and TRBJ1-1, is SAVISQKPSRDICQRGTSLTIQCQVDSQVTMMFWYRQQPGQSLTLIATANQGSEATYESGFVIDKFPISRPNLTFSTLTVSNMSPEDSSIYLCSATENTEAFFGQGTRLTVV.

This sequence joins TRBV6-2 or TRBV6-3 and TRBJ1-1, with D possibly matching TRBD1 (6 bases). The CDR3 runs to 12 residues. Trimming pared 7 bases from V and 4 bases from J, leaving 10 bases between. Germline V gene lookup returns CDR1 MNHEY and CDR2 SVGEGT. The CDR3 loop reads CASKQGPTEAFF. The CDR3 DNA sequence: TGTGCCAGCAAACAGGGTCCCACTGAAGCTTTCTTT.

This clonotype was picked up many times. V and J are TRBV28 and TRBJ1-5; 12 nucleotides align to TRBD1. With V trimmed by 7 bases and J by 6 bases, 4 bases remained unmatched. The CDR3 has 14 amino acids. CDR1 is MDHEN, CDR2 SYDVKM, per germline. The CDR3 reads CASTGTGGRQPQHF. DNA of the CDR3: TGTGCCAGCACCGGGACAGGGGGCCGTCAGCCCCAGCATTTT.

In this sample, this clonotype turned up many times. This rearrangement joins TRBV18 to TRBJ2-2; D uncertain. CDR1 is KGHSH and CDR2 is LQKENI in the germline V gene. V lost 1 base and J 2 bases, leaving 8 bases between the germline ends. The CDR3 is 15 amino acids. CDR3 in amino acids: CASSPRADNTGELFF. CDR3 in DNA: TGTGCCAGCTCACCACGGGCGGACAACACCGGGGAGCTGTTTTTT.

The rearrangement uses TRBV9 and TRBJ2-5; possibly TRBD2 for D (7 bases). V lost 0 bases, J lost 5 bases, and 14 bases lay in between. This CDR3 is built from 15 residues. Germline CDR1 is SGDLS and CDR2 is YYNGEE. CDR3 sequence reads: CASSVVIGGQETQYF. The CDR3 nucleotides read TGTGCCAGCAGCGTAGTCATCGGGGGGCAGGAGACCCAGTACTTC.

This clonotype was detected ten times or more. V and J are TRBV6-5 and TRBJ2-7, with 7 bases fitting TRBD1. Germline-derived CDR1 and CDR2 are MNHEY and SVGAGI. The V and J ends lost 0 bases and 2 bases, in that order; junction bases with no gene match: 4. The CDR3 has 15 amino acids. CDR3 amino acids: CASSYSKTGPYEQYF. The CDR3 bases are TGTGCCAGCAGTTACTCGAAGACAGGGCCCTACGAGCAGTACTTC.

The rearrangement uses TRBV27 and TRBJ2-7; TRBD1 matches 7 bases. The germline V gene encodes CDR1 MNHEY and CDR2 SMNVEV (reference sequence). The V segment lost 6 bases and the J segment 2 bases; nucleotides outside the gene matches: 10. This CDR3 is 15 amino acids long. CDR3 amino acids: CASRKIRDRTYEQYF. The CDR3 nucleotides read TGTGCCAGCAGAAAGATACGGGACAGAACCTACGAGCAGTACTTC.

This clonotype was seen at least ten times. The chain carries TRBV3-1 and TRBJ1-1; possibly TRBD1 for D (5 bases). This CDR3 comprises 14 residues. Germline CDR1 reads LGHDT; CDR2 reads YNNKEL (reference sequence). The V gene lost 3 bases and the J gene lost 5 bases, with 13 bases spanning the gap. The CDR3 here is CASSQGWRGTEAFF. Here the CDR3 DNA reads TGTGCCAGCAGCCAGGGGTGGAGGGGAACTGAAGCTTTCTTT.

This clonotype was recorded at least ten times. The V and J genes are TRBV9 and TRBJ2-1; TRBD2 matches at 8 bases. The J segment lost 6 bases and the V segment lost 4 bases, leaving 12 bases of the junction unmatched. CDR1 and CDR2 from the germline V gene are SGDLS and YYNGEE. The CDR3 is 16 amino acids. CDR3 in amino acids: CASSSSPGGSSNEQFF. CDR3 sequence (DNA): TGTGCCAGCAGCTCCTCTCCGGGAGGGAGCTCCAATGAGCAGTTCTTC.